The 17 T cell receptor beta chains listed next were all sequenced from one sample in a study of shared clonotypes between healthy human individuals. The data were produced by immunoSEQ multiplex PCR, yet TCRdb's version contains in-frame clones alone and is incomplete. The table lists some 2,000,000 clones, under 97% of them singletons, with 0.1% to 0.15% in the top ten. The sequenced material came from naive CD4+ T cells sorted from blood. Subset specified: CD45RA+ positively selected. Receptors were obtained from a man between 18 and 35 years old in good health.

The gene calls are TRBV9 and TRBJ2-3, with TRBD2 matching over 7 bases. This CDR3 has 15 amino acids. The J segment lost 5 bases and the V segment lost 0 bases, leaving 6 bases of the junction unmatched. In germline, CDR1 is SGDLS, CDR2 YYNGEE. The CDR3 DNA is TGTGCCAGCAGCGTAGACAGCGGGGTGGGAGATACGCAGTATTTT. Translation: CASSVDSGVGDTQYF.

The genes are TRBV6-1 and TRBJ1-1; 7 bases map to TRBD1. CDR1 and CDR2 (germline): MNHNS, SASEGT. CDR3 length equals 13 residues. With V trimmed by 7 bases and J by 7 bases, 9 bases remained unmatched. CDR3: CASNRQGSIEAFF. CDR3 bases: TGTGCCAGCAATCGACAGGGATCGATTGAAGCTTTCTTT.

The chain combines TRBV30 with TRBJ1-6; the match to TRBD1 covers 9 bases. The trim removed 3 bases at V and 10 bases at J, leaving 7 bases unmatched. The germline V gene has CDR1 GTSNPN and CDR2 SVGIG (reference sequence). The CDR3 contains 14 residues. As DNA, the CDR3 is TGTGCCTGGAGGGAGACAGGGGGGGGATCACCCCTCCACTTT. Translated: CAWRETGGGSPLHF.

The V gene is TRBV29-1, the J gene TRBJ2-2, with D hard to call. The CDR3 is made up of 13 amino acids. Germline values: CDR1 SQVTM, CDR2 ANQGSEA. V lost 6 bases and J lost 0, with 8 bases in between. CDR3 protein: CSVGHANTGELFF. DNA for the CDR3: TGCAGCGTAGGGCACGCGAACACCGGGGAGCTGTTTTTT.

This chain connects TRBV9 to TRBJ2-5; 8 bases are a match to TRBD2. Germline CDR1 and CDR2: SGDLS and YYNGEE. The junction had 3 bases not matched to a gene; V was cut back by 3 bases and J by 5 bases. The CDR3 totals 13 residues. The chain's CDR3 is CASSGGLGETQYF. As DNA, the CDR3 is TGTGCCAGCAGCGGGGGACTAGGTGAGACCCAGTACTTC.

For the CDR3, the DNA is TGTGCCAGCAGTGAACCGGAGTGGGAGGAAAACACCGGGGAGCTGTTTTTT. It codes for CASSEPEWEENTGELFF. The gene calls are TRBV25-1 and TRBJ2-2; tentatively, D is TRBD2 (6 bases). Germline V gene sequence: CDR1 MGHDK, CDR2 SYGVNS. The CDR3 spans 17 residues. V gave up 2 bases and J gave up 2 bases, with 15 bases separating them.

The chain employs TRBV10-1 and TRBJ2-1, with 12 bases identical to TRBD2. Trimming removed 3 bases from V and 5 bases from J; junction bases left unmatched: 2. Germline V gene lookup returns CDR1 WNHNN and CDR2 SYGVQD (reference sequence). The CDR3 sequence is 15 residues long. CDR3 sequence (DNA): TGCGCCAGCAGTGAAGGGACTAGCGGGCACAATGAGCAGTTCTTC. Its protein product is CASSEGTSGHNEQFF.

This clone was counted a single time. This chain joins TRBV19 and TRBJ2-1; a possible D gene is TRBD2 (6 bases). The CDR3 is 15 amino acids. CDR1 is LNHDA, CDR2 SQIVND, per germline (reference sequence). Trimming removed 4 bases at V and 15 bases at J, with 25 bases between. DNA of the CDR3: TGTGCCAGTAGTAACCGGGACTCTAGGAAGGGATGGGGGTTCTTC. Its protein product is CASSNRDSRKGWGFF.

For this clone: The sample has other DNA sequences that encode this CDR3 too. V is TRBV5-1 and J is TRBJ2-7, with TRBD1 matching 7 bases. Germline V gene data show CDR1 as SGHRS and CDR2 as YFSETQ. There are 13 residues in the CDR3. Trimming at V came to 0 bases and at J to 6 bases, leaving 3 bases not matched to a gene. The CDR3 nucleotides read TGCGCCAGCAGCTTGGGGACAGGACCCGAGCAGTACTTC. Its translation is CASSLGTGPEQYF.

This chain connects TRBV27 to TRBJ1-5; 9 bases map to TRBD1. Germline values: CDR1 MNHEY, CDR2 SMNVEV (reference sequence). V trimming: 5 bases; J trimming: 7 bases; junction bases outside the gene matches: 9. CDR3 size: 15 residues. The CDR3 region is CASSLDRGTGQPQHF. In nucleotides, the CDR3 is TGTGCCAGCAGTCTTGACAGGGGGACGGGGCAGCCCCAGCATTTT.

The CDR3 loop is CASRSGQSSYEQYF. The CDR3 DNA reads TGTGCCAGTCGCTCGGGACAGAGCTCCTACGAGCAGTACTTC. The chain uses TRBV19 and TRBJ2-7; 7 bases are a match to TRBD1. Losses at the gene ends were 8 bases for V and 0 bases for J; bases not matched to a gene: 7. The CDR3 spans 14 residues. In germline, CDR1 is LNHDA, CDR2 SQIVND (reference sequence). Variable domain in full (rest from reference TRBV19 and TRBJ2-7): DGGITQSPKYLFRKEGQNVTLSCEQNLNHDAMYWYRQDPGQGLRLIYYSQIVNDFQKGDIAEGYSVSREKKESFPLTVTSAQKNPTAFYLCASRSGQSSYEQYFGPGTRLTVT.

This chain uses TRBV2 with TRBJ1-4; the D is unclear. This CDR3 contains 13 residues. The V end lost 6 bases, the J end lost 8 bases, and 13 bases lay between the germline ends. Germline-derived CDR1 and CDR2 are SNHLY and FYNNEI. The CDR3 bases are TGTGCCAGCAGACTGGAGGGAAGGGAAAAACTGTTTTTT. Translation gives CASRLEGREKLFF. Drawing the rest from reference TRBV2 and TRBJ1-4, the complete variable domain is EPEVTQTPSHQVTQMGQEVILRCVPISNHLYFYWYRQILGQKVEFLVSFYNNEISEKSEIFDDQFSVERPDGSNFTLKIRSTKLEDSAMYFCASRLEGREKLFFGSGTQLSVL.

The V gene is TRBV7-3, the J gene TRBJ1-5; TRBD1 matches at 10 bases. Germline CDR1 is SGHTA and CDR2 is FQGTGA. The CDR3 contains 21 residues. After removal of 5 bases from V and 0 bases from J, the junction contained 19 bases not matched to a gene. This CDR3 reads CASSLFVPGQGIILSNQPQHF. DNA of the CDR3: TGTGCCAGCAGCCTCTTCGTACCGGGACAGGGGATAATTCTTAGCAATCAGCCCCAGCATTTT.

This chain uses TRBV10-3 with TRBJ2-7; TRBD2 matches at 15 bases. The CDR3 is 17 residues long. With 6 bases clipped from V and 0 bases from J, the junction kept 6 bases outside the gene matches. Germline CDR1 is ENHRY and CDR2 is SYGVKD. Here the CDR3 reads CAIRGGLAGGPSYEQYF. The DNA of the CDR3 is TGTGCCATCAGAGGCGGACTAGCGGGAGGGCCCTCCTACGAGCAGTACTTC.

The chain is built from TRBV6-1 and TRBJ2-5; tentative D call: TRBD1 (6 bases). CDR3 length: 13 amino acids. Germline loops: CDR1 MNHNS, CDR2 SASEGT. Trimming cost V 7 bases and J 1 base, with 10 bases left between them. The CDR3 loop is CASIARGQETQYF. The CDR3, as DNA: TGTGCCAGCATTGCCAGGGGCCAAGAGACCCAGTACTTC.

The rearrangement links TRBV5-1 to TRBJ1-4; 10 bases map to TRBD1. Looked up from germline, CDR1 is SGHRS and CDR2 is YFSETQ. After removal of 2 bases from V and 0 bases from J, the junction contained 7 bases not matched to a gene. This CDR3 region has 18 residues. CDR3 in DNA: TGCGCCAGCAGCTTCTCCGGGACAGGGGTATCAACTAATGAAAAACTGTTTTTT. Protein sequence: CASSFSGTGVSTNEKLFF. The complete variable domain, with remaining parts taken from reference TRBV5-1 and TRBJ1-4, reads KAGVTQTPRYLIKTRGQQVTLSCSPISGHRSVSWYQQTPGQGLQFLFEYFSETQRNKGNFPGRFSGRQFSNSRSEMNVSTLELGDSALYLCASSFSGTGVSTNEKLFFGSGTQLSVL.

The chain links TRBV7-3 to TRBJ2-1, with unresolved D. The germline V gene encodes CDR1 SGHTA and CDR2 FQGTGA. CDR3 length: 13 amino acids. V lost 4 bases to trimming and J lost 8 bases, with 12 bases between them. The CDR3, as DNA: TGTGCCAGCAGCTCCGACTCGTACCATGAGCAGTTCTTC. Its translation: CASSSDSYHEQFF. The complete variable domain, with remaining parts taken from reference TRBV7-3 and TRBJ2-1, reads GAGVSQTPSNKVTEKGKYVELRCDPISGHTALYWYRQSLGQGPEFLIYFQGTGAADDSGLPNDRFFAVRPEGSVSTLKIQRTERGDSAVYLCASSSDSYHEQFFGPGTRLTVL.